The 23 T cell receptor beta chains in this list originate from one sample, sequenced in a study of cytomegalovirus exposure and HLA in healthy donors. The PCR was carried out with 60 Vbeta primers and 13 Jbeta primers. TCRdb's table, derived via immunoSEQ multiplex PCR, lists solely in-frame clones and lacks some. This sample has about 150,000 clones; around 75% occur once, and the top ten carry over 1.2%. The sequenced sample consisted of PBMCs. The receptors here all came from a man aged 18 to 30 in good health and CMV-seronegative.

There are a few counts of this clone. The V gene is TRBV28, the J gene TRBJ1-1; tentatively, D is TRBD1 (6 bases). Germline CDR1 MDHEN, CDR2 SYDVKM. The CDR3 has 18 amino acids. The CDR3 loop is CATREYQGIPLGATEAFF. DNA of the CDR3: TGTGCTACACGAGAATACCAGGGGATTCCCTTGGGGGCCACTGAAGCTTTCTTT.

The CDR3 here is CASGESGTKQFF. The CDR3 region has the DNA TGTGCCAGCGGCGAGAGTGGGACTAAGCAGTTCTTC. The J gene is TRBJ2-1, the V gene TRBV6-1; TRBD2 aligns across 7 bases. Germline CDR1 is MNHNS and CDR2 is SASEGT. Unmatched junction bases numbered 9, after V lost 8 bases and J lost 11 bases. The CDR3 covers 12 residues.

The rearrangement links TRBV27 to TRBJ1-5; 8 positions match TRBD1. There are 16 residues in the CDR3. The V and J ends lost 6 bases and 3 bases, in that order; junction bases with no gene match: 10. Per germline, CDR1 MNHEY and CDR2 SMNVEV (reference sequence). For the CDR3, the DNA is TGTGCCAGCAGCCCTTCGACAGGGGACTACAATCAGCCCCAGCATTTT. Translating gives CASSPSTGDYNQPQHF.

The chain employs TRBV7-2 and TRBJ2-7, with TRBD2 matching over 8 bases. The V segment lost 4 bases and the J segment 1 base; nucleotides outside the gene matches: 6. The CDR3 covers 15 residues. Germline lookup yields CDR1 SGHTA and CDR2 FQGNSA. CDR3 sequence reads: CASSYIAGRSYEQYF. The CDR3 DNA follows: TGTGCCAGCAGCTATATAGCGGGAAGGTCCTACGAGCAGTACTTC.

V is TRBV9 and J is TRBJ2-7, with a tentative D call TRBD2 (6 bases). The V end lost 0 bases, the J end lost 3 bases, and 16 bases lay between the germline ends. In germline, CDR1 is SGDLS, CDR2 YYNGEE. The CDR3 is 16 residues long. The CDR3 DNA is TGTGCCAGCAGCGTAGGGGGGGACTTATCCCTCTACGAGCAGTACTTC. It specifies CASSVGGDLSLYEQYF.

The chain recombines TRBV4-1 with TRBJ2-2, with TRBD1 as a possible D gene (6 bases). In germline, CDR1 is MGHRA, CDR2 YSYEKL. V was shortened by 6 bases and J by 7 bases, with 12 bases between the two germline ends. The CDR3 has 13 residues. CDR3 loop: CASSQGYGGELFF. Written as DNA, the CDR3 is TGCGCCAGCAGTCAGGGGTATGGCGGGGAGCTGTTTTTT.

This rearrangement joins TRBV2 to TRBJ1-4, with a possible D match to TRBD1 (6 bases). Germline values: CDR1 SNHLY, CDR2 FYNNEI. Deletions cut 8 bases from V and 7 bases from J, with 14 bases between. The CDR3 has 13 residues. The CDR3 is CASLKEQGEKLFF. In DNA form, the CDR3 reads TGTGCCAGCCTAAAAGAACAGGGTGAAAAACTGTTTTTT. Full variable domain (remainder filled in from reference TRBV2 and TRBJ1-4): EPEVTQTPSHQVTQMGQEVILRCVPISNHLYFYWYRQILGQKVEFLVSFYNNEISEKSEIFDDQFSVERPDGSNFTLKIRSTKLEDSAMYFCASLKEQGEKLFFGSGTQLSVL.

V gene TRBV6-1 combines with J gene TRBJ2-3; no clear D gene. The CDR3 length is 12 residues. Germline V lookup: CDR1 MNHNS, CDR2 SASEGT. V was pared by 7 bases and J by 0 bases, with 5 bases between. The CDR3 spells CASTRSTDTQYF. DNA of the CDR3: TGTGCCAGCACTAGGAGCACAGATACGCAGTATTTT.

The chain uses TRBV23-1 and TRBJ1-2; the match to TRBD1 covers 9 bases. TRBV23-1 is an ORF for which the function is uncertain. This CDR3 region has 14 residues. The V gene end was trimmed by 4 bases and the J gene end by 9 bases; junction bases not matched to a gene: 9. The CDR3 here is CASSPTGGGESYTF. In DNA, the CDR3 is TGCGCCAGCAGTCCCACAGGGGGCGGGGAGAGCTACACCTTC.

The V and J genes are TRBV15 and TRBJ1-3; no definite D call. The germline V and J ends were trimmed by 5 bases and 4 bases, with 18 bases remaining between them. The CDR3 runs 16 residues. The germline gives CDR1 LNHNV, CDR2 YYDKDF (reference sequence). The CDR3 spells CATSGGVKWHGNTIYF. Written as DNA, the CDR3 is TGTGCCACCAGCGGCGGGGTGAAGTGGCACGGAAACACCATATATTTT.

The chain links TRBV5-6 to TRBJ2-5; 10 nucleotides align to TRBD2. V was clipped by 4 bases and J by 5 bases; unmatched bases: 11. CDR3 length: 16 residues. Germline assignment: CDR1 SGHDT and CDR2 YYEEEE. For the CDR3, the DNA is TGTGCCAGCAGCCTATCTCTAGCGGGAGTGTGGGAGACCCAGTACTTC. This sequence encodes CASSLSLAGVWETQYF.

The chain carries TRBV27 and TRBJ2-5; 8 bases are a match to TRBD1. Germline loops: CDR1 MNHEY, CDR2 SMNVEV (reference sequence). V was clipped by 6 bases and J by 6 bases; unmatched bases: 9. This CDR3 spans 14 amino acids. CDR3 coding DNA: TGTGCCAGCAGAGACTCAGGGGGCTGGAAGACCCAGTACTTC. Amino acid sequence: CASRDSGGWKTQYF.

The chain couples TRBV5-8 to TRBJ2-5; D is unresolved. This CDR3 comprises 15 residues. CDR1 SGHTS and CDR2 YDEGEE come from the germline V gene. V was trimmed by 0 bases and J by 2 bases, leaving 11 bases between them. The DNA for the CDR3 is TGTGCCAGCAGCTTGGGACTTACTTTTCAAGAGACCCAGTACTTC. Encoded protein: CASSLGLTFQETQYF.

The table lists this clone with a few counts. This chain joins TRBV25-1 and TRBJ2-5; 7 nucleotides line up with TRBD2. The CDR3 has 15 residues. Per germline, CDR1 MGHDK and CDR2 SYGVNS. V gave up 5 bases and J gave up 4 bases; unmatched junction bases: 10. The CDR3 reads CASSSRGGSRETQYF. CDR3 bases: TGTGCCAGCAGTTCGCGGGGCGGGAGTAGAGAGACCCAGTACTTC.

This clone has a single count. The V gene is TRBV9, the J gene TRBJ2-7, with 11 bases fitting TRBD1. CDR3 length: 15 amino acids. J gave up 5 bases and V 0 bases, and 4 bases lay outside the gene matches. Germline CDR1 is SGDLS and CDR2 is YYNGEE. In DNA form, the CDR3 reads TGTGCCAGCAGCGTAGAGGGGACAGGGGGGAACGAGCAGTACTTC. It encodes CASSVEGTGGNEQYF.

The J gene is TRBJ2-7, the V gene TRBV15; 7 bases align to TRBD2. The V segment lost 11 bases and the J segment 4 bases; nucleotides outside the gene matches: 11. The CDR3 length is 13 residues. Germline values: CDR1 LNHNV, CDR2 YYDKDF (reference sequence). As DNA, the CDR3 is TGTGCCTCATCCCAGGCGGGAGCTTACGAGCAGTACTTC. Translated, it gives CASSQAGAYEQYF.

The chain couples TRBV10-1 to TRBJ2-7; a possible D gene is TRBD1 (6 bases). The CDR3 loop spans 13 amino acids. Germline lookup yields CDR1 WNHNN and CDR2 SYGVQD (reference sequence). Trimming left V 4 bases short and J 9 bases short, with 16 bases between. CDR3: CASSGRVPRGQYF. In nucleotides, the CDR3 is TGCGCCAGCAGTGGGCGGGTCCCCAGGGGGCAGTACTTC.

The J gene is TRBJ1-4, the V gene TRBV28; maybe TRBD1 (5 bases). Germline lookup yields CDR1 MDHEN and CDR2 SYDVKM. The CDR3 totals 14 residues. The V and J ends lost 5 bases and 7 bases respectively, with 14 bases between them. In DNA form, the CDR3 reads TGTGCCAGCAGTCCCGCGGGGCGGGGTGAAAAACTGTTTTTT. It specifies CASSPAGRGEKLFF.

The chain links TRBV4-3 to TRBJ2-2; 8 nucleotides align to TRBD2. V trimming: 4 bases; J trimming: 1 base; junction bases outside the gene matches: 8. CDR3 length equals 17 residues. From germline, CDR1 is LGHNA and CDR2 YSLEER. The CDR3 sequence is CASSPLRSGGNTGELFF. The CDR3, as DNA: TGCGCCAGCAGCCCCCTACGAAGCGGGGGGAACACCGGGGAGCTGTTTTTT.

The chain combines TRBV28 with TRBJ1-2; 7 bases line up with TRBD1. With 7 bases clipped from V and 3 bases from J, the junction kept 8 bases outside the gene matches. The CDR3 sequence is 14 residues long. Germline V gene sequence: CDR1 MDHEN, CDR2 SYDVKM. The CDR3 DNA follows: TGTGCCAGCACCCTCGGGACAGTCGACTATGGCTACACCTTC. It is translated as CASTLGTVDYGYTF.

This chain uses TRBV18 with TRBJ2-2, with 8 bases that match TRBD1. The CDR3 has 13 residues. With 6 bases clipped from V and 8 bases from J, the junction kept 5 bases outside the gene matches. Germline values: CDR1 KGHSH, CDR2 LQKENI. CDR3 in amino acids: CASSPGTGGELFF. The CDR3 DNA follows: TGTGCCAGCTCTCCAGGGACAGGTGGGGAGCTGTTTTTT.

V gene TRBV28 combines with J gene TRBJ2-2; no definite D call. This CDR3 region has 13 residues. CDR1 MDHEN and CDR2 SYDVKM come from the germline V gene. The CDR3 here is CAIARSTTGELFF. The CDR3 DNA sequence: TGTGCAATAGCACGGTCAACCACCGGGGAGCTGTTTTTT.

This clone was detected only a few times. The chain joins TRBV7-2 to TRBJ1-1; D unclear. V lost 8 bases and J lost 3, with 10 bases in between. CDR3 size: 12 residues. Germline-derived CDR1 and CDR2 are SGHTA and FQGNSA. The CDR3, as DNA: TGTGCCAGCTCATTACATTACACTGAAGCTTTCTTT. Encoded protein: CASSLHYTEAFF.